This T cell receptor beta chain was sequenced in a study of T cells in Graves' hyperthyroidism and ophthalmopathy. The investigators amplified TCR beta CDR3 regions from RNA transcripts. When the TCR CDR3 underwent first-round RT-PCR, the HTBI primer set was used. TCRdb processed the multiplex PCR reads anew with MiXCR; each CDR3 protein has one entry. The table includes a few hundred thousand distinct CDR3 sequences, about 18% detected once. Deletions cut 3 bases from V and 0 bases from J, with 8 bases between. The CDR3 has 14 amino acids. The germline CDR1 and CDR2 sequences are KGHSH and LQKENI. Lactation, pregnancy, other autoimmune disease or uncontrolled infection led to exclusion of patients. Out of approximately 10 ml of fresh peripheral blood came the PBMCs. Study-wide findings and caveats: Onset of ophthalmopathy came a median around 7.1 months after the model predicted it.

This clonotype was recorded many times. Its antigen is currently unknown. This sequence originates from a man between 18 and 35 years old with Graves' ophthalmopathy. What was sequenced was blood. This rearrangement joins TRBV18 to TRBJ1-1, with unresolved D. The chain's CDR3 is CASSPAIMNTEAFF. CDR3 sequence (DNA): TGTGCCAGCTCACCCGCGATAATGAACACTGAAGCTTTCTTT. Looking up the rest from reference TRBV18 and TRBJ1-1 gives the full variable domain: NAGVMQNPRHLVRRRGQEARLRCSPMKGHSHVYWYRQLPEEGLKFMVYLQKENIIDESGMPKERFSAEFPKEGPSILRIQQVVRGDSAAYFCASSPAIMNTEAFFGQGTRLTVV.